The present entry profiles one T cell receptor (beta chain) with its context. As yet, its antigen is unknown. The sample belongs to a study of T cell repertoires in cytomegalovirus infection. In the study overall: Public TCR beta signatures provided an indication of both CMV infection and a matching HLA type. Findings and caveats of the study: CMV-specific TCR beta clonotypes restricted by HLA-C dominated the ex vivo response.

TCRdb recomputed calls from the reads with MiXCR, one row per CDR3 protein. Among about 830,000 distinct CDR3 sequences, roughly 33% were seen once, and the ten largest hold approximately 13%. This CDR3 comprises 13 residues. V lost 2 bases and J lost 7; bases outside the gene matches: 2. The V gene's germline CDR1 is MNHEY and CDR2 SVGAGI. The chain uses TRBV6-5 and TRBJ1-1, with 9 bases aligning to TRBD1. This clonotype originated in a human donor in good health (CMV status not recorded). Some clones in this sample may be carry-over from other donors' samples. Here the sequenced sample was cultured CD8+ T cells from PBMCs, taken from culture after CMV antigen stimulation. The DNA for the CDR3 is TGTGCCAGCAGTTACGGACAGGGGCTTGAAGCTTTCTTT. Translated, it gives CASSYGQGLEAFF.